This passage covers 27 T cell receptor beta chains from one sample sequenced in a study of shared clonotypes between healthy human individuals. The assay was immunoSEQ multiplex PCR, and TCRdb's table has in-frame clones only and misses some. The data contain 2 million to 2.5 million clones, around 95% of them singletons. Specimen: naive CD4+ T cells sorted from blood. Subset: CD45RA+ positively selected. Source of these receptors: a man younger than 30 in good health.

The gene calls are TRBV27 and TRBJ2-3; TRBD2 might be the D (5 bases). With 6 bases removed from V and 3 bases from J, the gap between germline ends came to 19 bases. The CDR3 extends over 16 amino acids. Germline V gives CDR1 MNHEY, CDR2 SMNVEV (reference sequence). The CDR3 loop reads CASSLLGLQNTDTQYF. In DNA form, the CDR3 reads TGTGCCAGCAGCTTGCTCGGACTGCAGAATACAGATACGCAGTATTTT.

The genes are TRBV6-5 and TRBJ2-7, with D unresolved. Trimming took 0 bases from V and 3 from J, leaving 9 bases between them. Germline V gene lookup returns CDR1 MNHEY and CDR2 SVGAGI. The CDR3 has 14 amino acids. The CDR3 loop reads CASSYSSGYYEQYF. The CDR3 nucleotides are TGTGCCAGCAGTTACTCATCCGGGTACTACGAGCAGTACTTC.

This clone was counted once. This rearrangement joins TRBV27 to TRBJ2-1, with no clear D. Germline assignment: CDR1 MNHEY and CDR2 SMNVEV (reference sequence). CDR3 size: 11 residues. V was clipped by 5 bases and J by 7 bases, with 6 bases between them. The CDR3 DNA follows: TGTGCCAGCAGTGGGTTTAATGAGCAGTTCTTC. Translated: CASSGFNEQFF.

The genes are TRBV2 and TRBJ1-1; D is ambiguous. CDR1 SNHLY and CDR2 FYNNEI come from the germline V gene. This CDR3 has 11 residues. In DNA form, the CDR3 reads TGTGCAGCAGTTGCGAACACTGAAGCTTTCTTT. It translates to CAAVANTEAFF.

The V gene is TRBV28, the J gene TRBJ2-1; perhaps TRBD1 as D (5 bases). Trimming took 3 bases from V and 10 from J, leaving 7 bases between them. Germline-derived CDR1 and CDR2 are MDHEN and SYDVKM. The CDR3 has 11 residues. DNA for the CDR3: TGTGCCAGCAGTTTGGCAGGGGAGCAGTTCTTC. Its protein product is CASSLAGEQFF.

The chain combines TRBV5-5 with TRBJ1-1, with TRBD1 identical over 7 bases. After removal of 6 bases from V and 4 bases from J, the junction contained 12 bases not matched to a gene. Germline values: CDR1 SGHKS, CDR2 YYEKEE (reference sequence). This CDR3 is built from 15 residues. The CDR3 nucleotides read TGTGCCAGCACCAGACAGGGCTCTGAAGGCACTGAAGCTTTCTTT. Translated, it gives CASTRQGSEGTEAFF.

This rearrangement joins TRBV4-3 to TRBJ1-2; the match to TRBD1 covers 11 bases. V shed 0 bases, J shed 4 bases, and the junction held 19 bases outside the gene matches. CDR3 length: 21 amino acids. Germline-derived CDR1 and CDR2 are LGHNA and YSLEER. The CDR3 bases are TGCGCCAGCAGCCAAGAAATAGGCTGGACAGGGGGCGAATTAACCTCCTATGGCTACACCTTC. Translating it yields CASSQEIGWTGGELTSYGYTF.

In its sample, this clone was seen once. V gene TRBV5-4 combines with J gene TRBJ2-7; possible D gene TRBD1, 8 bases. Trimming stripped 3 bases from V and 8 bases from J, with 18 bases between. This CDR3 has 14 amino acids. From germline, CDR1 is SGHNT and CDR2 YYREEE (reference sequence). Here the CDR3 DNA reads TGTGCCAGCAGCTCTACAGGGGGGGCCCTACAGCAGTACTTC. This translates into CASSSTGGALQQYF.

V usage is TRBV2 and J usage is TRBJ2-2, with D uncertain. V was shortened by 7 bases and J by 4 bases, with 13 bases between the two germline ends. The germline V gene encodes CDR1 SNHLY and CDR2 FYNNEI. CDR3 length: 14 residues. The CDR3 DNA is TGTGCCAGCACCCCCCGACGCGCCACCGGGGAGCTGTTTTTT. As protein: CASTPRRATGELFF.

The rearrangement joins TRBV9 to TRBJ2-7; 7 bases line up with TRBD1. V lost 4 bases to trimming and J lost 2 bases; unmatched junction nucleotides: 3. CDR1 SGDLS and CDR2 YYNGEE come from the germline V gene. The CDR3 totals 13 residues. The CDR3 region has the DNA TGTGCCAGCAGCCCCGACAGGGCCTACGAGCAGTACTTC. Translation gives CASSPDRAYEQYF. Variable domain in full (rest from reference TRBV9 and TRBJ2-7): DSGVTQTPKHLITATGQRVTLRCSPRSGDLSVYWYQQSLDQGLQFLIQYYNGEERAKGNILERFSAQQFPDLHSELNLSSLELGDSALYFCASSPDRAYEQYFGPGTRLTVT.

In DNA form, the CDR3 reads TGTGCCAGCTCACCACCGCTTTGGGGCCCGAACACTGAAGCTTTCTTT. It encodes CASSPPLWGPNTEAFF. This sequence joins TRBV18 and TRBJ1-1; D possibly corresponds to TRBD1 (5 bases). CDR1 and CDR2 from the germline V gene are KGHSH and LQKENI. V lost 0 bases and J lost 1, with 12 bases in between. The CDR3 is 16 residues long.

This clone has a single count. The gene calls are TRBV11-2 and TRBJ2-7; tentatively, D is TRBD1 (6 bases). CDR1 is SGHAT, CDR2 FQNNGV, per germline. Between the trimmed V and J ends, which lost 1 base and 2 bases, there was a span of 9 bases. The CDR3 sequence is 14 residues long. The CDR3 sequence is CASSLVGTTYEQYF. The CDR3 DNA reads as TGTGCCAGCAGCTTAGTAGGGACAACCTACGAGCAGTACTTC.

This chain links TRBV5-1 with TRBJ1-3; no reliable D call. The ends were cut back, 0 bases at V and 0 bases at J, with 13 bases in the middle. Looked up from germline, CDR1 is SGHRS and CDR2 is YFSETQ. CDR3 length: 17 residues. The CDR3 here is CASSLVAGGISGNTIYF. DNA of the CDR3: TGCGCCAGCAGCTTGGTGGCGGGCGGGATCTCTGGAAACACCATATATTTT. The full variable domain, its missing parts supplied by reference TRBV5-1 and TRBJ1-3, is KAGVTQTPRYLIKTRGQQVTLSCSPISGHRSVSWYQQTPGQGLQFLFEYFSETQRNKGNFPGRFSGRQFSNSRSEMNVSTLELGDSALYLCASSLVAGGISGNTIYFGEGSWLTVV.

V is TRBV7-8 and J is TRBJ1-1; D is ambiguous. Trimming pared 3 bases from V and 4 bases from J, leaving 9 bases between. In germline, CDR1 is SGHVS, CDR2 FQNEAQ. This CDR3 comprises 13 residues. This CDR3 reads CASSFRHGTEAFF. The CDR3 DNA reads as TGTGCCAGCAGCTTTCGCCACGGCACTGAAGCTTTCTTT. Full variable domain (rest looked up from reference TRBV7-8 and TRBJ1-1): GAGVSQSPRYKVAKRGQDVALRCDPISGHVSLFWYQQALGQGPEFLTYFQNEAQLDKSGLPSDRFFAERPEGSVSTLKIQRTQQEDSAVYLCASSFRHGTEAFFGQGTRLTVV.

This clone was recorded once. The chain recombines TRBV7-9 with TRBJ2-7; a weak D match, TRBD1 (6 bases). This CDR3 region has 12 residues. The V gene lost 2 bases and the J gene lost 7 bases, with 9 bases spanning the gap. The germline CDR1 and CDR2 sequences are SEHNR and FQNEAQ (reference sequence). The CDR3 spells CASSLKQGEQYF. CDR3 coding DNA: TGTGCCAGCAGCTTAAAACAGGGTGAGCAGTACTTC. Using reference TRBV7-9 and TRBJ2-7 for the parts outside the CDR3, the full variable domain is DTGVSQNPRHKITKRGQNVTFRCDPISEHNRLYWYRQTLGQGPEFLTYFQNEAQLEKSRLLSDRFSAERPKGSFSTLEIQRTEQGDSAMYLCASSLKQGEQYFGPGTRLTVT.

The genes are TRBV2 and TRBJ2-4; 9 bases fit TRBD2. The CDR3 consists of 17 residues. Germline V gene lookup returns CDR1 SNHLY and CDR2 FYNNEI. V lost 7 bases, J lost 6 bases, and 16 bases stayed unmatched. Here the CDR3 reads CASTLKGSGRMGNIQYF. The CDR3 DNA is TGTGCCAGCACCCTCAAGGGGAGCGGGAGGATGGGAAACATTCAGTACTTC.

V gene TRBV5-6 combines with J gene TRBJ1-1; D is ambiguous. Germline V gives CDR1 SGHDT, CDR2 YYEEEE. This CDR3 contains 15 residues. V shed 1 base and J shed 3 bases, with 13 bases lying between them. CDR3 protein: CASSLLSGWDTEAFF. DNA for the CDR3: TGTGCCAGCAGCTTGTTGTCGGGGTGGGACACTGAAGCTTTCTTT.

CDR3 coding DNA: TGTGCCAGCAGTTACTTTGCGGGGGGCTTGAGGGAGCAGTACTTC. Translated, it gives CASSYFAGGLREQYF. The chain is built from TRBV6-5 and TRBJ2-7, with 8 bases aligning to TRBD2. The CDR3 contains 15 residues. Germline-derived CDR1 and CDR2 are MNHEY and SVGAGI. J was trimmed by 7 bases and V by 1 base; bases with no gene match: 9.

The V gene is TRBV4-1, the J gene TRBJ2-6; D perhaps matches TRBD2 (6 bases). The CDR3 covers 15 residues. Germline CDR1 reads MGHRA; CDR2 reads YSYEKL. With 4 bases removed from V and 5 bases from J, the gap between germline ends came to 12 bases. The CDR3 sequence: CASSPMGLWANVLTF. CDR3 coding DNA: TGCGCCAGCAGCCCCATGGGACTCTGGGCCAACGTCCTGACTTTC.

The gene calls are TRBV27 and TRBJ2-1; D unresolved. Germline assignment: CDR1 MNHEY and CDR2 SMNVEV (reference sequence). V lost 6 bases, J lost 9 bases, and 9 bases lay in between. CDR3 length equals 11 residues. The CDR3 bases are TGTGCCAGCAGGGGGTTTATTGAGCAGTTCTTC. Its protein is CASRGFIEQFF.

The V gene is TRBV9, the J gene TRBJ1-5, with a weak D call TRBD1 (6 bases). Trimming removed 0 bases from V and 6 bases from J, with 13 bases in between. This CDR3 region has 15 residues. Germline CDR1 is SGDLS and CDR2 is YYNGEE. The CDR3 DNA reads as TGTGCCAGCAGCGTAGAAGGTGGACAGTTTCAGCCCCAGCATTTT. Its translation: CASSVEGGQFQPQHF. The full variable domain, completed using reference TRBV9 and TRBJ1-5, is DSGVTQTPKHLITATGQRVTLRCSPRSGDLSVYWYQQSLDQGLQFLIQYYNGEERAKGNILERFSAQQFPDLHSELNLSSLELGDSALYFCASSVEGGQFQPQHFGDGTRLSIL.

The gene calls are TRBV11-2 and TRBJ2-1; D is possibly TRBD2 (6 bases). This CDR3 contains 16 residues. Trimming removed 1 base at V and 3 bases at J, with 13 bases between. Germline values: CDR1 SGHAT, CDR2 FQNNGV. The chain's CDR3 is CASSLVRGINYNEQFF. CDR3 DNA: TGTGCCAGCAGCTTAGTCCGGGGGATTAACTACAATGAGCAGTTCTTC.

As for this clone: Germline is not matched at one junction end, which may reflect a read error. The chain links TRBV7-7 to TRBJ1-4; 7 bases line up with TRBD1. In germline, CDR1 is SSHAT, CDR2 FNYEAQ (reference sequence). This CDR3 is 13 amino acids long. The CDR3 nucleotides are TGTGCTAGCAGGCCCCAACAGGGGGAAAAACTGTTTTTT. Translation gives CASRPQQGEKLFF.

The V and J genes are TRBV18 and TRBJ2-7; 7 bases fit TRBD2. The germline CDR1 and CDR2 sequences are KGHSH and LQKENI. The CDR3 sequence is 16 residues long. Losses at the gene ends were 3 bases for V and 6 bases for J; bases not matched to a gene: 14. The CDR3 DNA is TGTGCCAGCTCACCCCCTTCCGGGAGGAGTACGGGCGAGCAGTACTTC. It is translated as CASSPPSGRSTGEQYF. Drawing the rest from reference TRBV18 and TRBJ2-7, the complete variable domain is NAGVMQNPRHLVRRRGQEARLRCSPMKGHSHVYWYRQLPEEGLKFMVYLQKENIIDESGMPKERFSAEFPKEGPSILRIQQVVRGDSAAYFCASSPPSGRSTGEQYFGPGTRLTVT.

For this clone: The sample holds other DNA sequences that translate to the same CDR3. V is TRBV5-1 and J is TRBJ2-2; 12 bases agree with TRBD2. Looked up from germline, CDR1 is SGHRS and CDR2 is YFSETQ. CDR3 length equals 17 residues. Trimming at V came to 4 bases and at J to 0 bases, leaving 4 bases not matched to a gene. The CDR3 nucleotides are TGCGCCAGCAGCACCGGACTAGCGGGATCGAACACCGGGGAGCTGTTTTTT. Protein product: CASSTGLAGSNTGELFF.

The chain has TRBV11-2 and TRBJ1-6; D is ambiguous. Germline lookup yields CDR1 SGHAT and CDR2 FQNNGV. The V and J ends lost 7 bases and 4 bases respectively, with 14 bases between them. The CDR3 is made up of 15 amino acids. The CDR3 spells CASTREGLYNSPLHF. DNA for the CDR3: TGTGCCAGCACGCGGGAGGGCTTATATAATTCACCCCTCCACTTT.

The rearrangement links TRBV6-6 to TRBJ1-2, with D uncertain. From germline, CDR1 is MNHNY and CDR2 SVGAGI (reference sequence). V was trimmed by 0 bases and J by 4 bases, leaving 9 bases between them. The CDR3 is 14 residues long. CDR3 region: CASSYSVKSYGYTF. The CDR3 DNA reads as TGTGCCAGCAGTTACTCAGTCAAAAGCTATGGCTACACCTTC.